Below, one T cell receptor beta chain is given with its context. Its antigen is unknown. Time point noted: week 23, last vaccination. What each vaccine dose contained was 300 ug of mutant IDH1 20-mer peptide, accompanied by topical imiquimod. In every donor, the tumor was a new WHO grade 3 or 4 IDH1-mutant, ATRX-lost astrocytoma. This entry is derived from a study of a mutant IDH1 vaccine in newly diagnosed glioma. Study background: Patients in the study were vaccinated eight times, receiving shots in weeks 1, 3, 5, 7, 11, 15, 19 and 23. The therapy given earlier, which was standard therapy, consisted of radiotherapy, temozolomide, or both, and most of the patients received both. Either 4-6 weeks after radiotherapy alone or alongside temozolomide, vaccination was begun.

The data were produced by immunoSEQ multiplex PCR, yet TCRdb's version contains in-frame clones alone and is incomplete. Of 50,000 to 70,000 clones in the sample, about 87% were seen once. The source material was PBMCs, sampled from a glioma patient whose treatment included an IDH1 peptide vaccine. This receptor was identified in a man between 40 and 49 years old with glioma.

The chain's CDR3 is CASSVREYSHEQFF. DNA of the CDR3: TGTGCCAGTAGTGTCCGGGAATATAGCCATGAGCAGTTCTTC. The V call is TRBV19, the J call TRBJ2-1, with D maybe TRBD2 (5 bases). The germline V and J ends were trimmed by 5 bases and 8 bases, with 16 bases remaining between them. CDR3 size: 14 residues. Germline V gene lookup returns CDR1 LNHDA and CDR2 SQIVND (reference sequence).